This TCR beta chain is drawn from a study of cytomegalovirus exposure and HLA in healthy donors. Study-wide background: There were 90 million to 130 million unique TCR beta sequences, drawn from approximately 180 million T cells, in an earlier analysis. Genotyping of 400 or so donors showed that roughly 83% belonged to the Caucasian-associated ancestry cluster.

It was with 60 Vbeta and 13 Jbeta primers that the PCR ran. Method: immunoSEQ multiplex PCR; TCRdb's copy keeps in-frame clones and lacks some. Of roughly 99,000 clones in the sample, around 73% were seen once. This clone occurred once. The antigen is undetermined. Findings and limits, study-wide: The majority of TCR sequences were rare, yet some public TCRs appeared in many donors.

The sequenced material came from PBMCs. The source of this sequence is a man in his thirties or forties in good health and CMV-seronegative.

The DNA of the CDR3 is TGTGCCTGGACAATAACGGCTAACTATGGCTACACCTTC. The encoded protein is CAWTITANYGYTF. The rearrangement joins TRBV30 to TRBJ1-2; unclear D gene. The CDR3 contains 13 residues. Germline lookup yields CDR1 GTSNPN and CDR2 SVGIG (reference sequence). The V gene lost 4 bases and the J gene lost 0 bases, with 9 bases spanning the gap.